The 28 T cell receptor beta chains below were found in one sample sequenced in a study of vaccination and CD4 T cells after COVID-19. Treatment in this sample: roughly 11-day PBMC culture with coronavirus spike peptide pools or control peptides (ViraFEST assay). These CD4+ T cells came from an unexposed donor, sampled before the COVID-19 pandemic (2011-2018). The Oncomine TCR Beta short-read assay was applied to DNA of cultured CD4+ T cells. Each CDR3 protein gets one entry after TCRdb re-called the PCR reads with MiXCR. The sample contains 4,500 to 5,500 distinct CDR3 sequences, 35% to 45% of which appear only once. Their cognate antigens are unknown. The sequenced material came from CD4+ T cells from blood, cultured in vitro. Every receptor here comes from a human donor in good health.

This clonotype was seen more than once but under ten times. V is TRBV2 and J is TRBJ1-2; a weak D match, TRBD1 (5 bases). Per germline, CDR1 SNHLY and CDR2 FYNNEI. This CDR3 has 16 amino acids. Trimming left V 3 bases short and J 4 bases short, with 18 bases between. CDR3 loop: CASSDTRTTAVYGYTF. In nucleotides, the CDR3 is TGTGCCAGCAGTGACACCCGCACGACAGCTGTCTATGGCTACACCTTC.

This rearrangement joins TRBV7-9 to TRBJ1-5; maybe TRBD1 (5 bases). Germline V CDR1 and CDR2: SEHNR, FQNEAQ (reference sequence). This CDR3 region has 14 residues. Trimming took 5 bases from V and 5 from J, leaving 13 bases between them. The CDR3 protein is CASSPPGFHQPQHF. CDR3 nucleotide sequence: TGTGCCAGCAGCCCCCCAGGGTTTCATCAGCCCCAGCATTTT.

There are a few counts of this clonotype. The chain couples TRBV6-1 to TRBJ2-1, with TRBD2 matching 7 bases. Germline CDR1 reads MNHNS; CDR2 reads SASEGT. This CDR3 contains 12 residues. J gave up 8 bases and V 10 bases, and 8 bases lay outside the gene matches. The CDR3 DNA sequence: TGTGCCACCCGACTTCGGGAGGATGAGCAGTTCTTC. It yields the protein CATRLREDEQFF.

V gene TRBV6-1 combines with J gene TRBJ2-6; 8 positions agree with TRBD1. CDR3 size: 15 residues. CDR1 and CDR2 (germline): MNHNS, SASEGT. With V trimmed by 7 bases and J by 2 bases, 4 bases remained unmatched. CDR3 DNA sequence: TGTGCCAGCACCGGACAGGGAGCTGGGGCCAACGTCCTGACTTTC. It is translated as CASTGQGAGANVLTF.

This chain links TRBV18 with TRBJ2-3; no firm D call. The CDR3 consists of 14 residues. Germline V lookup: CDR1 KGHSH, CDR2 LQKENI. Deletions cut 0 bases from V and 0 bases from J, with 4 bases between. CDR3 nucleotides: TGTGCCAGCTCACCACCGGCCAGCACAGATACGCAGTATTTT. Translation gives CASSPPASTDTQYF.

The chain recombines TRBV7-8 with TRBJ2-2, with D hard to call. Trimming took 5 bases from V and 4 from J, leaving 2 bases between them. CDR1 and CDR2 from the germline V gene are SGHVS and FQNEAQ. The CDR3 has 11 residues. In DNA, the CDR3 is TGTGCCAGCAGCATCACCGGGGAGCTGTTTTTT. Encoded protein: CASSITGELFF. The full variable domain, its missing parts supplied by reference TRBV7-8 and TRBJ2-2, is GAGVSQSPRYKVAKRGQDVALRCDPISGHVSLFWYQQALGQGPEFLTYFQNEAQLDKSGLPSDRFFAERPEGSVSTLKIQRTQQEDSAVYLCASSITGELFFGEGSRLTVL.

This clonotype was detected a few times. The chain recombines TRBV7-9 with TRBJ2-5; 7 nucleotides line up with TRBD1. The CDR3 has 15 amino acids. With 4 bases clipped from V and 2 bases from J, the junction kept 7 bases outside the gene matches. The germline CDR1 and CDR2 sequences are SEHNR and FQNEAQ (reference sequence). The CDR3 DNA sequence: TGTGCCAGCAGCTCTACTACGGGACAGCAAGAGACCCAGTACTTC. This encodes CASSSTTGQQETQYF.

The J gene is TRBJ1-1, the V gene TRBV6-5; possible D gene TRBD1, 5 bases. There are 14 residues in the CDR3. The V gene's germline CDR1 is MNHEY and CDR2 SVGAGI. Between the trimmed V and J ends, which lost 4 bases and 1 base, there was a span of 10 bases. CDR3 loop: CASSWAGRNTEAFF. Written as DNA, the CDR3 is TGTGCCAGCAGTTGGGCAGGGAGGAACACTGAAGCTTTCTTT.

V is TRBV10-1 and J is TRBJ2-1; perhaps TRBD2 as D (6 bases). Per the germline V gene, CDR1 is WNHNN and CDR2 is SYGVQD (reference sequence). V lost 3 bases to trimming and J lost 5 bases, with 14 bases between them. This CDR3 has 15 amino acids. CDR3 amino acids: CASSDPGLLHNEQFF. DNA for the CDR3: TGCGCCAGCAGTGACCCGGGACTTTTGCACAATGAGCAGTTCTTC.

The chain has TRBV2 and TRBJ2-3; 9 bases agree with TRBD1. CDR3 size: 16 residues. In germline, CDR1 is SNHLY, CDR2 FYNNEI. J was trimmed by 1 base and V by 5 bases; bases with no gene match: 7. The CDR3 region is CASSWDRVMGTDTQYF. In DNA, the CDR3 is TGTGCCAGCAGTTGGGACAGGGTTATGGGCACAGATACGCAGTATTTT.

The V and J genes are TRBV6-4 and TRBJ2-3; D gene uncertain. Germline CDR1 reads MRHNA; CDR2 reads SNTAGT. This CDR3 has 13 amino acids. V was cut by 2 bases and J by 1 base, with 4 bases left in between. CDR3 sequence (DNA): TGTGCCAGCAGTGACAGGGGCACAGATACGCAGTATTTT. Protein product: CASSDRGTDTQYF.

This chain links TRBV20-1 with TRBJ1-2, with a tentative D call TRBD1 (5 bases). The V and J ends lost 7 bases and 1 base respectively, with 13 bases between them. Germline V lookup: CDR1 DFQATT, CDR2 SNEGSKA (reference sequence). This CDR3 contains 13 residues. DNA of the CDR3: TGCAGTGTTCCAGACAGCGTTAACTATGGCTACACCTTC. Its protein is CSVPDSVNYGYTF.

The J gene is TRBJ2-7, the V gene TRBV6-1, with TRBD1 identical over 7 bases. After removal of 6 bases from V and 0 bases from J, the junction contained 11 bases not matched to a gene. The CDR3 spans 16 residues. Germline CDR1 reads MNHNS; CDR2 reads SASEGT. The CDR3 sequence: CASRDEGGSSSYEQYF. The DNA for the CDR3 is TGTGCCAGCAGGGATGAAGGGGGCTCGAGCTCCTACGAGCAGTACTTC.

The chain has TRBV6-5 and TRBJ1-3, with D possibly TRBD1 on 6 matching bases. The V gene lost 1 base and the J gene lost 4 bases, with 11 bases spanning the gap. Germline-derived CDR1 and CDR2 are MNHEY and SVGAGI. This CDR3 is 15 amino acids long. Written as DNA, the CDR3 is TGTGCCAGCAGTTACTGGGGGGCAAAAGGAAACACCATATATTTT. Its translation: CASSYWGAKGNTIYF.

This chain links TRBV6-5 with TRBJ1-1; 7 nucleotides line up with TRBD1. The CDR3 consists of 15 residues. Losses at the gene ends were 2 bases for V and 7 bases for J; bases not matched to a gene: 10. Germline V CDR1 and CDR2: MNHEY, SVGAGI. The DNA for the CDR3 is TGTGCCAGCAGTTACGCCTTTGACAGGGAACGTGAAGCTTTCTTT. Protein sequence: CASSYAFDREREAFF.

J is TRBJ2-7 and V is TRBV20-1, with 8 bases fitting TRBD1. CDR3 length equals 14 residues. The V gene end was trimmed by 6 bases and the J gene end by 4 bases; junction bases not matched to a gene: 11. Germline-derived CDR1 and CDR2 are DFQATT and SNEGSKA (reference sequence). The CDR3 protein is CSAKTGTGTYEQYF. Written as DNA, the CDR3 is TGCAGTGCAAAAACCGGGACAGGAACATACGAGCAGTACTTC.

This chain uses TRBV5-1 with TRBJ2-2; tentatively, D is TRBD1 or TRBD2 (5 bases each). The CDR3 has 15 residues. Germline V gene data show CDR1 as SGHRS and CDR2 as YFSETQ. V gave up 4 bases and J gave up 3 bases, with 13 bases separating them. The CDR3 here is CASSTRDGYTGELFF. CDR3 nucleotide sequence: TGCGCCAGCAGCACCCGGGACGGGTACACCGGGGAGCTGTTTTTT. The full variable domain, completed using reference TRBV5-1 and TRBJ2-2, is KAGVTQTPRYLIKTRGQQVTLSCSPISGHRSVSWYQQTPGQGLQFLFEYFSETQRNKGNFPGRFSGRQFSNSRSEMNVSTLELGDSALYLCASSTRDGYTGELFFGEGSRLTVL.

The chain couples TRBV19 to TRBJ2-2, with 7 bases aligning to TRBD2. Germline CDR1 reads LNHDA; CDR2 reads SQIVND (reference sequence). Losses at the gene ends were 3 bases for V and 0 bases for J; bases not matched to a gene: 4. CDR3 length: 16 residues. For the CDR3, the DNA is TGTGCCAGTAGTATTCGTAGCGGGTCGAACACCGGGGAGCTGTTTTTT. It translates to CASSIRSGSNTGELFF.

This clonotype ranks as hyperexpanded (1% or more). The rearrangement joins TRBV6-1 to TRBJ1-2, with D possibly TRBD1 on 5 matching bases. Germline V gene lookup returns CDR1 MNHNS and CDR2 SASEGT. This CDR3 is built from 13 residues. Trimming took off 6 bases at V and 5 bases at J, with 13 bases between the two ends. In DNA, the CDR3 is TGTGCCAGCAGCAGATACGGGGCGTATGGCTACACCTTC. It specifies CASSRYGAYGYTF.

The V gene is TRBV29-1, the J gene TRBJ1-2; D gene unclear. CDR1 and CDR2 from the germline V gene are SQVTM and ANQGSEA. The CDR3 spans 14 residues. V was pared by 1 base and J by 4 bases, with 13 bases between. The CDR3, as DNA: TGCAGCGTTGAAGGGGTCCGGTCCTCCTATGGCTACACCTTC. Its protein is CSVEGVRSSYGYTF.

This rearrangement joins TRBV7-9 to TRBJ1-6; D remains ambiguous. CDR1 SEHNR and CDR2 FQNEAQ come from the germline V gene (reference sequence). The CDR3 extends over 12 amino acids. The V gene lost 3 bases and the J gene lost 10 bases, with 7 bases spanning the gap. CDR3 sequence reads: CASSFPPSPLHF. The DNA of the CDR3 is TGTGCCAGCAGCTTCCCCCCCTCACCCCTCCACTTT.

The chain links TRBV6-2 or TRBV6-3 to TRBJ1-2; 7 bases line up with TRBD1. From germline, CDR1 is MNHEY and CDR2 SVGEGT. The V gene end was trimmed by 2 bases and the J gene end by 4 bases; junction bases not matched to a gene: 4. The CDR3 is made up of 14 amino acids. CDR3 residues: CASSYTRDSYGYTF. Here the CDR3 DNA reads TGTGCCAGCAGTTACACCAGGGACAGCTATGGCTACACCTTC.

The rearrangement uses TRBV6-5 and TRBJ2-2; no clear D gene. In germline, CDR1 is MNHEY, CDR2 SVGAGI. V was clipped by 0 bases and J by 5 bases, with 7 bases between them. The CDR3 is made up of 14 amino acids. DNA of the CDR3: TGTGCCAGCAGTTACTCTTGGCTTACCGGGGAGCTGTTTTTT. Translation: CASSYSWLTGELFF.

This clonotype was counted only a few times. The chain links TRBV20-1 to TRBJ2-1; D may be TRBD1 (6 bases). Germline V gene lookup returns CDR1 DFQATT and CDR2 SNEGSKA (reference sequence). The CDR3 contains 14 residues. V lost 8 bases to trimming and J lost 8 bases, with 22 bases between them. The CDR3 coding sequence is TGCAGTAGTAGAACAGGGTCCAGGTTAGATGAGCAGTTCTTC. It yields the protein CSSRTGSRLDEQFF.

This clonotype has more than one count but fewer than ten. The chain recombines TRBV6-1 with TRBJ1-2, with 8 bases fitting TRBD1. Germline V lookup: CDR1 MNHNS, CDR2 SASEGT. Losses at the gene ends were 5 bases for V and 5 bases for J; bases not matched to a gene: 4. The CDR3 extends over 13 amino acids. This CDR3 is CASSQDRGYGYTF. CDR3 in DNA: TGTGCCAGCAGTCAAGACAGGGGATATGGCTACACCTTC.

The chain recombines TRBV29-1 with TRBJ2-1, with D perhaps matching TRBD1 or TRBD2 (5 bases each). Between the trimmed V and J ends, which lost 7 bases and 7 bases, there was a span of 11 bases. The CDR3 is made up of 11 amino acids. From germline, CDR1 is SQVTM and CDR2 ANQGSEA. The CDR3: CSGGIANEQFF. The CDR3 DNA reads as TGCAGCGGGGGGATAGCGAATGAGCAGTTCTTC.

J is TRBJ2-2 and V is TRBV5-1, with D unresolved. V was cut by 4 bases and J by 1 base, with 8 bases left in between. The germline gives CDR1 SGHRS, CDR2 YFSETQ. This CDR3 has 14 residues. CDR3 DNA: TGCGCCAGCAGCCAGGCAAGGAACACCGGGGAGCTGTTTTTT. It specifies CASSQARNTGELFF.

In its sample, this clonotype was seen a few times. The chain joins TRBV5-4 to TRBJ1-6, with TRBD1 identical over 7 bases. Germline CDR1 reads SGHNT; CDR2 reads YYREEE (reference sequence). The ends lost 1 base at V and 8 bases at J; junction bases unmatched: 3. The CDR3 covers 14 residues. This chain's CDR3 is CASSLTGADSPLHF. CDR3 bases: TGTGCCAGCAGCTTGACAGGGGCAGATTCACCCCTCCACTTT.